These 2 T cell receptor beta chains were sequenced from one sample in a study of breast tumors, draining lymph nodes, adjacent tissues. Breast cancer patients provided tissue from their axillary draining lymph nodes. Via MiXCR, TCRdb re-called the multiplex PCR reads, giving one row per CDR3 protein. The sample consists of more than 250,000 distinct CDR3 sequences, about 33% of them appearing once. The sample consisted of axillary lymph node tissue. The receptor source for this set is a female donor with breast cancer. Some clones in this sample may be carry-over from other donors' samples.

This clonotype was found many times. The chain couples TRBV6-1 to TRBJ2-7; the D gene is possibly TRBD2 (5 bases). Germline V CDR1 and CDR2: MNHNS, SASEGT. The CDR3 is 14 amino acids. V was clipped by 7 bases and J by 3 bases, with 16 bases between them. The DNA of the CDR3 is TGTGCCAGCACCTCTGGGCTAGCATACTACGAGCAGTACTTC. It yields the protein CASTSGLAYYEQYF.

The chain recombines TRBV24-1 with TRBJ1-1; TRBD1 agrees at 7 bases. The trim removed 4 bases at V and 3 bases at J, leaving 10 bases unmatched. The CDR3 totals 16 residues. The germline V gene encodes CDR1 KGHDR and CDR2 SFDVKD. The CDR3, as DNA: TGTGCCACCAGTGACGGTGGAGGGGGCCGCGACACTGAAGCTTTCTTT. It codes for CATSDGGGGRDTEAFF.